The rows below give T cell receptor beta chains drawn from one sample of a study of blood T cell repertoires in COVID-19. Assay used: immunoSEQ multiplex PCR; TCRdb lists only in-frame clones, some missing. The top ten clones hold approximately 1% of a sample with roughly 360,000 clones, 88% of them seen once. The sequenced material came from PBMCs or T cells enriched from blood (not recorded which). The receptors come from a woman in her twenties or thirties with acute COVID-19. Each CDR3 is given with its conserved first and last residue. A D gene is named only where the DNA matches it firmly. A row's size may be missing; if present it is once, few, many or a size class.

V	size	J	D	DNA	CDR3
TRBV3-1/TRBV3-2	-	TRBJ1-5	-	TGTGCCAGCAGCTATAAGGTAACGGGTCAGCCCCAGCATTTT	CASSYKVTGQPQHF
TRBV30	-	TRBJ2-3	TRBD2	TGTGCCTGGAGTGTTATAGCGGGGGCCGATACGCAGTATTTT	CAWSVIAGADTQYF
TRBV12-3/TRBV12-4	few	TRBJ1-4	-	TGTGCCAGCAGTTTAGGTCTTAATGAAAAACTGTTTTTT	CASSLGLNEKLFF
TRBV10-1	-	TRBJ2-1	TRBD2	TGCGCCAGCAGTGAGCGGCTAGCGGGGGTGAATGAGCAGTTCTTC	CASSERLAGVNEQFF
TRBV18	few	TRBJ1-3	-	TGTGCCAGCTCACCGTCTCTCTCTGGAAACACCATATATTTT	CASSPSLSGNTIYF
TRBV2	-	TRBJ1-2	-	TGTGCCAGCAGTGAACATGGGGCGGGGAATGGCTATGGCTACACCTTC	CASSEHGAGNGYGYTF
TRBV19	-	TRBJ2-1	TRBD2	TGTGCCAGTATTGCACTAGCGGGGGTCGGTGAGCAGTTCTTC	CASIALAGVGEQFF
TRBV5-1	-	TRBJ2-7	-	TGCGCCAGCAGACTCGTGCAAGGGAGCTCCTACGAGCAGTACTTC	CASRLVQGSSYEQYF
TRBV15	-	TRBJ1-1	TRBD1	TGTGCCACCAGCCTCAGGACAGGGTCGAACACTGAAGCTTTCTTT	CATSLRTGSNTEAFF
TRBV7-9	-	TRBJ2-1	TRBD2	TGTGCCAGCAGCGCACCGGCGGGGGGACCCAATGAGCAGTTCTTC	CASSAPAGGPNEQFF
TRBV18	-	TRBJ1-1	-	TGTGCCAGCTCGCAGGGACTTGGGAACACTGAAGCTTTCTTT	CASSQGLGNTEAFF
TRBV3-1/TRBV3-2	-	TRBJ1-4	TRBD1	TGTGCCAGCAGCCGACGACAGGGTGCAAATGAAAAACTGTTTTTT	CASSRRQGANEKLFF
TRBV19	-	TRBJ1-1	-	TGTGCCAGTAGTATTCAGGTAATGAACACTGAAGCTTTCTTT	CASSIQVMNTEAFF
TRBV4-1	-	TRBJ2-1	-	TGCGCCAGCAGCCAAGGGCTCGGGGGGACATACAATGAGCAGTTCTTC	CASSQGLGGTYNEQFF
TRBV5-4	-	TRBJ2-3	-	TGTGCCAGCAGCTTGCGGGGGGCTAGCACAGATACGCAGTATTTT	CASSLRGASTDTQYF
TRBV9	-	TRBJ1-1	-	TGTGCCAGCAGCGTAGGAAATGTGGGGGGATTGAACACTGAAGCTTTCTTT	CASSVGNVGGLNTEAFF
TRBV19	few	TRBJ1-1	TRBD1	TGTGCCAGTAGTATAGATGGAACAGGGGGCGCGTTTGAAGCTGAAGCTTTCTTT	CASSIDGTGGAFEAEAFF
TRBV24-1	-	TRBJ2-1	-	TGTGCCACCAGTGATCCGGGCAATGAGCAGTTCTTC	CATSDPGNEQFF